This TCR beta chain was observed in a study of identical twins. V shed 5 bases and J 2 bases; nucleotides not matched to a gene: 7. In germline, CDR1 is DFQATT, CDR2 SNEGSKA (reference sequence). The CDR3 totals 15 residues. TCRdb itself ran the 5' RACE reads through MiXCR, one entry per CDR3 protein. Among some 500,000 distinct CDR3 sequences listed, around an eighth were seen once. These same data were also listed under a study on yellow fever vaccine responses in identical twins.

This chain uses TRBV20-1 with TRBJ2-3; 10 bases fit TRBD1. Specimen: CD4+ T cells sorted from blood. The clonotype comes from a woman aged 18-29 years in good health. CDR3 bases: TGCAGTGCTCCCCGGACAGGGGGTATCACAGATACGCAGTATTTT. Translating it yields CSAPRTGGITDTQYF.